This TCR beta chain was sequenced during a study of cytomegalovirus exposure and HLA in healthy donors (dated by TCRdb to 2017 to 2019). Broadly, across the study: In an earlier analysis of around 540 of the donors, 250 to 350 Gb of sequence data and 100 million or so unique TCR beta sequences from about 190 million T cells were reported. An early release that covered about 600 HLA-typed donors contained approximately 300 gigabases of sequencing data and about 93 million unique TCR sequences. The genetic ancestry cluster associated with self-reported Caucasian donors included 81% of the 398 genotyped donors. The aim of the study was to test whether cataloging public T cell receptors could identify signatures of past pathogen exposure. The study used immunosequencing to profile the T cell repertoires of 600 to 850 subjects and linked those repertoires to cytomegalovirus serostatus. Along with the approximately 620-subject first cohort, a separate validation cohort of over a hundred different subjects was used. To predict cytomegalovirus infection status, the study combined high-throughput TCR immunosequencing, statistical association of individual TCRs with disease status, and machine learning. To study patterns of TCR occurrence, a later analysis re-analyzed previously published TCR beta repertoires from around 670 donors and added high-resolution HLA genotyping. The later analysis used no new phenotypic data to find candidate immune exposures, relying instead on TCR beta sequences and their occurrence across donors. To decide whether each TCR beta V gene segment behaved as functional or pseudogenic, an earlier analysis of some 540 of the donors relied on high-throughput TCR beta sequencing. Donor age, sex, ethnicity and CMV serostatus were collected together with the repertoire data. Genome-wide SNP genotypes for about 65% of the roughly 700 donors were used in a later genetic analysis, which treated that subset as a discovery cohort. Every repertoire in the discovery cohort had been generated on one and the same sequencing platform. HLA typing covered class I and class II loci at four-digit resolution. The number of donors typed differed by locus, with roughly 629-640 for A, B, C, DRB1 and DQB1, about 500 for DQA1, under 610 for DPA1, and roughly 450 for DPB1. Four or five DR-DQ haplotypes were treated as single units for association and clustering because of strong linkage in the cohort. Among over 350 genotyped donors of the cohort, an average of around 240,000 unique TCR beta nucleotide sequences were sequenced per donor, roughly a sixth of them non-productive. The investigation overall reported the following: A cluster of highly shared sequence variants was judged likely to represent a technical artifact of the sequencing pipeline. Most CMV-associated TCR beta chains appeared to be HLA-restricted in a later analysis, and the HLA associations seemed to be driven largely by CMV exposure. Linkage disequilibrium might explain the correlated functional status among segregating V segments, but an unknown experimental factor could not be ruled out. According to the authors, the approach could potentially be generalized to other disease states and immunological phenotypes. The classifier was reported to diagnose cytomegalovirus status with high specificity and sensitivity in both the original and validation cohorts. While some public TCRs were present in many individuals, most TCR sequences turned up only very rarely across donors. A further reported finding was that TCR beta sequences accurately predicted the HLA-A and HLA-B alleles for most subjects in the first cohort. A later analysis found that TCR association rates varied across HLA loci, with DRB1 alleles showing the most associated TCRs and HLA-C alleles the fewest. V-gene and J-gene trimming of TCR beta chains was associated with a missense DCLRE1C variant in a later genetic analysis, and the association was replicated in an independent cohort. Strong co-occurrence of HLA alleles, especially DR and DQ, made assigning TCR associations to individual alleles difficult. The study listed 150 to 200 TCR beta chains as associated with cytomegalovirus. The presence/absence analyses assumed that sequencing depth was roughly uniform across donors, and that assumption may not be true. An earlier analysis of approximately 500 of the donors showed that most TCR beta V segments appeared in productive rearrangements either about 87% or about 30% of the time, which broadly matched IMGT annotations. Because HLA typing was unavailable for some donors at each locus, only the typed subset was used in association tests. In a later analysis, several top co-occurrence clusters were reported to appear linked to parvovirus B19, influenza, CMV and Epstein-Barr virus. Some IMGT-functional V segments, including TRBV6-2 and TRBV6-3, could not be distinguished by the 87-base-pair reads and were therefore excluded. In a later analysis, HLA-associated TCR beta chains were found to be more clonally expanded and to have lower generation probabilities than equally common non-associated chains. In this cohort, only TCR beta chains were sequenced, and detectable features were limited by the absence of alpha or paired-chain data. In vitro tests confirmed that a few of the cytomegalovirus-associated TCR beta chains recognize cytomegalovirus antigens. In a later analysis, over 15,000 TCR beta sequences were associated with specific HLA alleles at a false discovery rate of 0.05. Immune exposure information for the cohort was limited to CMV serostatus. According to a later genetic analysis, donors in an Asian-associated ancestry cluster had fewer N-insertions in productive TCRs than the approximately 630-donor mean. The earlier analysis of some 560 of the donors excluded roughly 16 rarely observed V segments, including chromosome 9 orphons, because counts were too low.

The cohort consisted of some 670 healthy bone marrow donors. Cohort members were all nominally healthy when sampled, although unrecorded immune exposures were likely present. The donor tested CMV seronegative, placing the donor among the approximately 360 seronegative members of the cohort. Every donor gave a peripheral blood sample, and the peripheral blood mononuclear cells from that sample were used for TCR beta sequencing. The Qiagen DNeasy Blood Extraction Kit was used to extract genomic DNA from the blood cell samples. Turning to this clone: This receptor's antigen is unknown. Base qualities are not provided; no much larger clone lies one nucleotide away.

At the junction V is shortened by 11 bases and J by 6 bases, with 14 bases in between. Including the terminal cysteine and phenylalanine, the CDR3 comprises 12 residues. Just CDR3 DNA is preserved here, 36 bases in frame from base 1. CDR1 and CDR2, looked up from the germline V gene, are ENHRY and SYGVKD. To prepare the library, the immunoSEQ multiplex PCR assay was applied. For the multiplex PCR, a mixture combining 60 forward primers for TCR Vbeta segments and 13 reverse primers for TCR Jbeta segments was used. Amplification of the CDR3 region of rearranged TCR beta genes was performed with a multiplex PCR assay on genomic DNA. The Illumina HiSeq System was used to sequence the amplified TCR beta libraries as 87-base-pair reads. The source study handled its data this way. A later analysis counted about 80 million unique TCR beta chains across the 550 to 700 repertoires, and 9.5 million to 11 million of these chains were shared by at least two donors. To remove PCR and sequencing errors, raw reads were error-corrected and collapsed into unique sequences using a nearest-neighbor algorithm that merged closely related sequences. CDR3 sequences were aligned to IMGT reference sequences to assign V, D and J gene segments. For a sequence to be retained, a match of at least six nucleotides was required to both a V gene segment and a J gene segment. Rearrangements were classified as productive when the CDR3 lacked stop codons and remained in frame with V and J, and all other rearrangements were classified as non-productive. CDR3 was defined by IMGT convention, running from the second conserved V-encoded cysteine to the conserved J-encoded phenylalanine. In an earlier analysis of more than 550 of the donors, sequences lacking an unambiguous match to a single V gene segment were excluded. An earlier analysis of almost 600 of the donors classified V segments as functional when productive rearrangements were above 56.7% and as segregating when the standard deviation between donors was above 5%. A statistical classification framework was developed to diagnose cytomegalovirus status using the catalog of TCR beta chain sequences. V and J gene assignment, in a later analysis, came from comparing TCR nucleotide sequences with IMGT/GENE-DB human TR gene sequences. A later analysis assigned CDR3 sequences and most-parsimonious VDJ recombination scenarios with the TCRdist pipeline. In a later analysis, each TCR beta chain was defined by its CDR3 amino acid sequence together with its V-gene family, and reads lacking a unique V-gene family were excluded. In a later analysis, 500 to 700 highly shared, low-generation-probability nucleotide sequences were removed to address suspected cross-contamination and a sequencing artifact. A later analysis calculated a clonal expansion index for each public chain from normalized within-repertoire ranks of inferred template counts. In a later analysis, generation probabilities were computed using a VDJ recombination model fitted to out-of-frame rearrangements, and the results were checked against IGoR. A later analysis scored TCR-TCR, TCR-HLA and TCR-CMV co-occurrence with hypergeometric tests, applying a repertoire-size bias correction to TCR pairs. To estimate false discovery rates, a later analysis permuted the HLA or CMV assignments 20 times. A later analysis grouped co-occurring TCRs with DBSCAN, adding TCRdist sequence similarity when clustering within HLA-allele-positive subsets. Repertoires with fewer than 30,000 or more than 120,000 public chains, plus five repertoires with anomalous nucleotide sharing, were excluded from co-occurrence clustering. Sourced from immuneACCESS, this table was stored by TCRdb with only in-frame sequences that have V and J called. A share of the clones is absent; for the studies checked, an unresolved V gene accounts for under half, and the remainder has no known explanation. Clonal size and the V and J genes are those of that table, whereas D and trimming came from the DNA. The sample yields 90,000 to 120,000 clones; less than 85% were counted once. Of the sample, roughly 2.3% is held by the ten largest clones.

The material sequenced was PBMCs. This TCR came from a man younger than 35 in good health and CMV-seronegative. The chain was built from TRBV10-3 and TRBJ2-1, and possibly TRBD2, on 6 matching bases. The base sequence is TGTGCCGTAGCGGACTTTCCCAATGAGCAGTTCTTC. Translated, it gives CAVADFPNEQFF.